The entry below gives a single T cell receptor beta chain sequence along with its context. Its binding antigen is unknown. Qualities for individual bases were not recorded, and no much larger clone is one base off. The CDR3 regions of human TCRbeta chains were analyzed by immunosequencing. In the authors' own workflow: TCRs in the repertoires were matched against a reference library of SARS-CoV-2-specific TCRs that had been generated with the MIRA antigen-specificity platform. Breadth was defined as the fraction of unique TCRs that were SARS-CoV-2-associated, and depth was defined as the fraction of total T cells that were SARS-CoV-2-associated. Using the MIRA data, every spike-specific TCR was mapped to the spike region that the TCR reacted to and assigned to either a CD4 or a CD8 class. Log10-transformed breadth and depth values were compared by one-way ANOVA with Sidak's multiple comparisons tests. TCRdb limited this immuneACCESS table to in-frame rearrangements with V and J called. A share of clones is missing; checked studies link under half to unresolved V genes, and the rest is unexplained. Clone size and the V and J calls come from that table; the DNA yielded D and trimming. Counted in this sample were about 99,000 clones; 80% to 95% of them appeared once. The ten top clones hold about 8.1% of the sample.

The junction carries 12 bases between V and J, which are trimmed by 6 bases and 0 bases respectively. The cysteine opens and the phenylalanine closes a CDR3 of 14 amino acids. The retained sequence is limited to the CDR3, 42 bases, with the frame set at the first base. According to the germline V gene, CDR1 reads MNHEY and CDR2 reads SVGAGI. These data are taken from a study of T cell responses to AZD1222 COVID-19 vaccine (dated by TCRdb to the early 2020s). Regarding the complete study: TCR sequencing was performed for fewer than 250 trial participants, of whom some 200 were given two doses of AZD1222 and approximately 26 were given two doses of MenACWY control vaccine. Enrollment into the trials was organized by age into subgroups of 18-55, 56-69 and 70-plus years, and those subgroups contained roughly 150, 30 and 60 TCR-sequenced participants, respectively. Study-level results and caveats: Conclusions about previously exposed vaccinees are limited, since just five to seven AZD1222 recipients were seropositive for SARS-CoV-2 at baseline. Reportedly, close to half of the unique spike-specific TCRs recognized epitopes lying outside the regions that are mutated in the B.1.351 and B.1.1.7 variants. Because no day 14 peak-response samples were available, repertoires were characterized only after the peak T cell response. Spike-specific TCR breadth and depth rose significantly after two AZD1222 doses compared with day 0 and with MenACWY recipients. The 56-69-year group was small, and its depth increase did not reach significance, likely because of low power. The vaccine-associated CD4 TCRs covered the entire spike protein, and the dominant responses fell in regions 160-218 and 743-854. Participants were mostly white British and included more females than males, and it was suggested by the authors that clonal diversity may have been underestimated.

The time point label here, explained by the study, means: about 28 days (+/-7) after the second vaccine dose. AZD1222 recipients with second doses at about 4 weeks or about 12 weeks were pooled, because spike-specific TCR depth and breadth did not differ between schedules. The vaccinee samples were drawn from two UK trials, COV001 and COV002, one of which was a single-blind randomized controlled phase 2/3 trial testing AZD1222 (ChAdOx1 nCoV-19) in healthy adults. For TCRbeta chain sequencing, PBMC samples were collected from trial participants at day 0 and at day 28 after the second dose. This specimen consisted of peripheral blood, obtained 28 days after the second AZD1222 dose. The rearranged segments are TRBV6-5 and TRBJ2-7; TRBD2 is possibly the D segment (5 matching bases). This receptor was taken from an adult who received the AZD1222 COVID-19 vaccine. The bases are TGTGCCAGCAGAGCGACTGGGAGCTCCTACGAGCAGTACTTC. It translates to CASRATGSSYEQYF.